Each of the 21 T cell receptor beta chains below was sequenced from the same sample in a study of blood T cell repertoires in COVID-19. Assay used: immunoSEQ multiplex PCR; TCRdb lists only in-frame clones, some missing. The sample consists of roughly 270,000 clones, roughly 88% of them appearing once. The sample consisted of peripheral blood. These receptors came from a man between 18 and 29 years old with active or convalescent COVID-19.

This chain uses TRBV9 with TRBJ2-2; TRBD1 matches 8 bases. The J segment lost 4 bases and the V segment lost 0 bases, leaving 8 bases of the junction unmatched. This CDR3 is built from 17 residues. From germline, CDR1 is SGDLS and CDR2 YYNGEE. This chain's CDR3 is CASSVVRGHVSTGELFF. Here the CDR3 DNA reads TGTGCCAGCAGCGTAGTCAGGGGGCACGTAAGCACCGGGGAGCTGTTTTTT.

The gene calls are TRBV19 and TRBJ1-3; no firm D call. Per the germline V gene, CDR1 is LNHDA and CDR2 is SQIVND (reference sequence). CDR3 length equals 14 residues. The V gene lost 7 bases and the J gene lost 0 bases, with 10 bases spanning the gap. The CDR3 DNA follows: TGTGCCAGTATGAAGATGAGCTCTGGAAACACCATATATTTT. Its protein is CASMKMSSGNTIYF.

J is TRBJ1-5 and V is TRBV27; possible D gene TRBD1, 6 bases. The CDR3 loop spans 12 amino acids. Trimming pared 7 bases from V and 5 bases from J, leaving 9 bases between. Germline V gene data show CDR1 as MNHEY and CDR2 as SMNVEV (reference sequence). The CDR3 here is CASTTGYQPQHF. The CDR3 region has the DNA TGTGCCAGCACAACAGGGTATCAGCCCCAGCATTTT.

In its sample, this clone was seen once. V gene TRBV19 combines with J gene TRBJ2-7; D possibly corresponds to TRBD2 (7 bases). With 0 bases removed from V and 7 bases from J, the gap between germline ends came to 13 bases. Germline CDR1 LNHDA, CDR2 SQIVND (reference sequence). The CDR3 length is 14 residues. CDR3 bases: TGTGCCAGTAGTATAGACGGGGGGCTAAGGGAGCAGTACTTC. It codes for CASSIDGGLREQYF.

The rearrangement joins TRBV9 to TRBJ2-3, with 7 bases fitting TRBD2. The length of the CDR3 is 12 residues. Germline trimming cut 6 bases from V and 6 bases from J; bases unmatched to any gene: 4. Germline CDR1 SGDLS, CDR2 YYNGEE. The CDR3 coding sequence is TGTGCCAGCACTCGCGGGGGTGATACGCAGTATTTT. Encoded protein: CASTRGGDTQYF.

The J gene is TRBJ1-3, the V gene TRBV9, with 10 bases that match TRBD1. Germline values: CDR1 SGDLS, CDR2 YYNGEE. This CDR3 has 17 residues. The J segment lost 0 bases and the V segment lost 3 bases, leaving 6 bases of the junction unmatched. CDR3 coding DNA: TGTGCCAGCAGCGCCGGGACAGGGGTACGCTCTGGAAACACCATATATTTT. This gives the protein CASSAGTGVRSGNTIYF. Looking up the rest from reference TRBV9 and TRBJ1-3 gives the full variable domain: DSGVTQTPKHLITATGQRVTLRCSPRSGDLSVYWYQQSLDQGLQFLIQYYNGEERAKGNILERFSAQQFPDLHSELNLSSLELGDSALYFCASSAGTGVRSGNTIYFGEGSWLTVV.

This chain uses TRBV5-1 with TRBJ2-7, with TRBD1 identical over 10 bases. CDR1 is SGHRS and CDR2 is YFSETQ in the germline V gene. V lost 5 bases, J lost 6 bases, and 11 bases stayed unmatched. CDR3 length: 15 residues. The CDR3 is CASSNSGTGDPEQYF. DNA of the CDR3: TGCGCCAGCAGTAATTCCGGGACAGGGGATCCCGAGCAGTACTTC.

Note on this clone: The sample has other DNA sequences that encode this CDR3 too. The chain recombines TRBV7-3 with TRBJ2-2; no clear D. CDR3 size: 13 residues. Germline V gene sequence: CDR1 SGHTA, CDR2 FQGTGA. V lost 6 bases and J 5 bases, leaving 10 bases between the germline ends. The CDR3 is CASSPPLTGELFF. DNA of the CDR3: TGTGCCAGCAGTCCCCCACTGACCGGGGAGCTGTTTTTT.

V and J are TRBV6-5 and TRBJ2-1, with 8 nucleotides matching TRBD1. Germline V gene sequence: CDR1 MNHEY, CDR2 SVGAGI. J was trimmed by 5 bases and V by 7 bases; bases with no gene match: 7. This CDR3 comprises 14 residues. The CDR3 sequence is CASTPGQVNNEQFF. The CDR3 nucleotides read TGTGCCAGCACCCCGGGACAGGTTAACAATGAGCAGTTCTTC.

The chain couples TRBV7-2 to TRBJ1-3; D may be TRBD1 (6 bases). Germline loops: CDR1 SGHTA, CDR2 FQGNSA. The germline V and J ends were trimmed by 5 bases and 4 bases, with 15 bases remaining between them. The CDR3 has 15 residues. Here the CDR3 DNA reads TGTGCCAGCAGCGTCCTAACAGGGCCGGGAAACACCATATATTTT. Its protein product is CASSVLTGPGNTIYF.

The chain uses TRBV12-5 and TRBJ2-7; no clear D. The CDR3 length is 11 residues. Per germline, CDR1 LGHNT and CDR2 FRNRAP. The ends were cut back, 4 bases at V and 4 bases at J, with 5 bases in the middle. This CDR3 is CASGSRYEQYF. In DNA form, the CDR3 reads TGTGCTAGTGGTTCCCGGTACGAGCAGTACTTC.

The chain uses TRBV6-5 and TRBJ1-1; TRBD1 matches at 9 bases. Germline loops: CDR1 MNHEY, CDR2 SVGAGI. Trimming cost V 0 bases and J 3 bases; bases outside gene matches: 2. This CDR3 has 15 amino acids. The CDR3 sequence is CASSYSRQGDTEAFF. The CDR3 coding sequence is TGTGCCAGCAGTTACTCGAGACAGGGGGACACTGAAGCTTTCTTT.

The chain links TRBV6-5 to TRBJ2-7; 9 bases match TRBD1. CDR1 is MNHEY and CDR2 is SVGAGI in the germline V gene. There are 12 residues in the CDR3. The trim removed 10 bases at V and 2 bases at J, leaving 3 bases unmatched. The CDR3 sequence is CATGQGTYEQYF. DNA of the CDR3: TGTGCCACCGGACAGGGGACCTACGAGCAGTACTTC.

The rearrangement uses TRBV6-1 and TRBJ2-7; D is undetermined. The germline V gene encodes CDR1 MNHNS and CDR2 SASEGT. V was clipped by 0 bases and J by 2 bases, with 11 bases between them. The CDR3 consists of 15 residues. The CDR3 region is CASSEAQVSPYEQYF. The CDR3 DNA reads TGTGCCAGCAGTGAAGCGCAGGTGTCCCCCTACGAGCAGTACTTC.

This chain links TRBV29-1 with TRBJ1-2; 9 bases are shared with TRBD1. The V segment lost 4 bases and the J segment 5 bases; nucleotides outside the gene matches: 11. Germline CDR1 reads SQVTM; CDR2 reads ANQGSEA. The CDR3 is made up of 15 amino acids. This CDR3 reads CSVGGLDRGFYGYTF. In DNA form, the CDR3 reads TGCAGCGTTGGGGGACTGGACAGGGGTTTTTATGGCTACACCTTC. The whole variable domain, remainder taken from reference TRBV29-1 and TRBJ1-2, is SAVISQKPSRDICQRGTSLTIQCQVDSQVTMMFWYRQQPGQSLTLIATANQGSEATYESGFVIDKFPISRPNLTFSTLTVSNMSPEDSSIYLCSVGGLDRGFYGYTFGSGTRLTVV.

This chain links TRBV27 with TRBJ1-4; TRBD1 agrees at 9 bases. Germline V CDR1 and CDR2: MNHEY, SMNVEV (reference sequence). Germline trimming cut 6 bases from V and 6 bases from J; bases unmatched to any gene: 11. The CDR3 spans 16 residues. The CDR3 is CASSPPNRGPDEKLFF. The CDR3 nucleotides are TGTGCCAGCAGCCCGCCAAACAGGGGGCCGGATGAAAAACTGTTTTTT. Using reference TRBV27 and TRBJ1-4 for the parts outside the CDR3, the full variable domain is EAQVTQNPRYLITVTGKKLTVTCSQNMNHEYMSWYRQDPGLGLRQIYYSMNVEVTDKGDVPEGYKVSRKEKRNFPLILESPSPNQTSLYFCASSPPNRGPDEKLFFGSGTQLSVL.

CDR3 residues: CATSDSRGSEQFF. CDR3 bases: TGTGCCACCAGTGATAGTAGGGGTTCTGAGCAGTTCTTC. The chain links TRBV24-1 to TRBJ2-1; tentatively, D is TRBD1 (5 bases). Germline V lookup: CDR1 KGHDR, CDR2 SFDVKD. Trimming left V 3 bases short and J 9 bases short, with 11 bases between. The CDR3 contains 13 residues.

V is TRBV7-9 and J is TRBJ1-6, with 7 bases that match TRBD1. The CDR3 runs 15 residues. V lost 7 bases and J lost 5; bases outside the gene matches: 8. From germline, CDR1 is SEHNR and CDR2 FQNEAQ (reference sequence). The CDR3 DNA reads TGTGCCAGCAACCTCGGGGACAGAGATAATTCACCCCTCCACTTT. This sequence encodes CASNLGDRDNSPLHF.

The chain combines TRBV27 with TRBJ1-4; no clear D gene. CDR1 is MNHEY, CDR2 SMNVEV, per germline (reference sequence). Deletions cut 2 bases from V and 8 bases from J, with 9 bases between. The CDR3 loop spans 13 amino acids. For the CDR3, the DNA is TGTGCCAGCAGTTTACTAGGTTCGGAAAAACTGTTTTTT. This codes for CASSLLGSEKLFF.

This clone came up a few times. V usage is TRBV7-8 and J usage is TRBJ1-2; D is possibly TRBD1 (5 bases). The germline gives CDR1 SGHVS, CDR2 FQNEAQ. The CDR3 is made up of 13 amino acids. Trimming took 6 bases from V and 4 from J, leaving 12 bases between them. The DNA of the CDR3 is TGTGCCAGCAGTCAATCGACAGCCTATGGCTACACCTTC. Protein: CASSQSTAYGYTF.

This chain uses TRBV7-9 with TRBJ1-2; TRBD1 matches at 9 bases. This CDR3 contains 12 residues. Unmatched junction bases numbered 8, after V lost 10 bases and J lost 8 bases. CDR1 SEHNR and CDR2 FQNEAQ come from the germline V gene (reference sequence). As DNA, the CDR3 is TGTGCCATCCCGGGACAGGGTGGAGGCTACACCTTC. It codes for CAIPGQGGGYTF. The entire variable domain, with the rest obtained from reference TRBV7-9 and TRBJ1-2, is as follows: DTGVSQNPRHKITKRGQNVTFRCDPISEHNRLYWYRQTLGQGPEFLTYFQNEAQLEKSRLLSDRFSAERPKGSFSTLEIQRTEQGDSAMYLCAIPGQGGGYTFGSGTRLTVV.